A single sample gave rise to the 9 T cell receptor beta chains below, sequenced in a study of T cells in Graves' hyperthyroidism and ophthalmopathy. Amplified TCR beta CDR3 regions derived from RNA transcripts. First-round RT-PCR targeting the TCR CDR3 was performed with the HTBI primer set. Via MiXCR, TCRdb re-called the multiplex PCR reads, giving one row per CDR3 protein. The table shows hundreds of thousands of distinct CDR3 sequences, with approximately 15% occurring only once. The sample taken for sequencing was blood. The receptors originated from a young woman with Graves' hyperthyroidism that later progressed to Graves' ophthalmopathy.

With regard to this clonotype: A read error may explain this, as a much larger clone is one base away. Written as DNA, the CDR3 is TGTGCCTGGAGTGTGGTCGTCGCCAACGAGCAGTACTTC. Translation: CAWSVVVANEQYF. The chain joins TRBV30 to TRBJ2-7; the D is unclear. The germline CDR1 and CDR2 sequences are GTSNPN and SVGIG (reference sequence). The V end lost 0 bases, the J end lost 5 bases, and 11 bases lay between the germline ends. The CDR3 has 13 amino acids.

This clonotype was counted a few times. The rearrangement links TRBV30 to TRBJ2-1; 9 bases fit TRBD1. The CDR3 has 15 amino acids. V lost 5 bases, J lost 3 bases, and 8 bases stayed unmatched. CDR1 and CDR2 (germline): GTSNPN, SVGIG (reference sequence). The CDR3 loop is CAWDTGGSHYNEQFF. The DNA of the CDR3 is TGTGCCTGGGACACAGGGGGCTCCCACTACAATGAGCAGTTCTTC.

The chain joins TRBV7-9 to TRBJ1-4, with 8 nucleotides matching TRBD1. This CDR3 is built from 14 residues. V gave up 5 bases and J gave up 4 bases; unmatched junction bases: 3. Germline V gene data show CDR1 as SEHNR and CDR2 as FQNEAQ (reference sequence). CDR3 DNA: TGTGCCAGCAGCGATACAGGGGGTAATGAAAAACTGTTTTTT. This translates into CASSDTGGNEKLFF.

The chain employs TRBV27 and TRBJ2-5; no definite D call. CDR3 length equals 14 residues. V lost 5 bases and J lost 1, with 11 bases in between. CDR1 is MNHEY and CDR2 is SMNVEV in the germline V gene (reference sequence). The CDR3 reads CASSTGAAQETQYF. DNA for the CDR3: TGTGCCAGCAGTACCGGCGCAGCCCAAGAGACCCAGTACTTC.

This clonotype showed up many times. The chain's CDR3 is CATTTGTGSGYTF. The CDR3 nucleotides are TGTGCCACCACGACCGGGACAGGGAGCGGCTACACCTTC. The chain uses TRBV24-1 and TRBJ1-2; 9 positions agree with TRBD1. The germline CDR1 and CDR2 sequences are KGHDR and SFDVKD. The CDR3 is made up of 13 amino acids. Trimming removed 8 bases from V and 8 bases from J; junction bases left unmatched: 8.

This clonotype was detected ten times or more. The gene calls are TRBV11-2 and TRBJ2-7, with 13 nucleotides matching TRBD2. V was clipped by 2 bases and J by 7 bases; unmatched bases: 11. The germline V gene encodes CDR1 SGHAT and CDR2 FQNNGV. This CDR3 is built from 17 residues. The DNA of the CDR3 is TGTGCCAGCAGCTTATTCCATCCGGGACTAGCGGGAAGTGAGCAGTACTTC. Protein product: CASSLFHPGLAGSEQYF.

This clonotype was recorded many times. The chain has TRBV5-1 and TRBJ2-1; tentatively, D is TRBD1 or TRBD2 (5 bases each). The CDR3 has 16 amino acids. Between the trimmed V and J ends, which lost 3 bases and 4 bases, there was a span of 17 bases. The germline gives CDR1 SGHRS, CDR2 YFSETQ. The CDR3 loop is CASSSGPEMGYNEQFF. In DNA, the CDR3 is TGCGCCAGCAGCTCGGGACCCGAAATGGGGTACAATGAGCAGTTCTTC.

In this sample, this clonotype turned up a few times. Being one base from a much bigger clone, this may be a read error. This sequence joins TRBV30 and TRBJ1-5; D ambiguous. CDR1 GTSNPN and CDR2 SVGIG come from the germline V gene (reference sequence). The CDR3 contains 13 residues. The chain's CDR3 is CARSVADNQPQHF. The DNA for the CDR3 is TGTGCCCGGAGTGTAGCAGACAATCAGCCCCAGCATTTT.

This clonotype was seen at least ten times. This sequence joins TRBV10-3 and TRBJ1-1; TRBD1 matches 7 bases. Germline assignment: CDR1 ENHRY and CDR2 SYGVKD. Trimming cost V 10 bases and J 1 base; bases outside gene matches: 6. This CDR3 has 13 residues. CDR3 nucleotide sequence: TGTGCCAACAGGGGACAACAGAACACTGAAGCTTTCTTT. This gives the protein CANRGQQNTEAFF.